A selection of T cell receptor beta chains follows, all from one sample in a study of T cells in Graves' hyperthyroidism and ophthalmopathy. TCRdb re-analysed the multiplex PCR reads in MiXCR, keeping a single row per CDR3 protein. The sample yields more than 300,000 distinct CDR3 sequences, around a sixth seen once. The sequenced sample consisted of blood. These receptors originate from a young man with Graves' ophthalmopathy. Both conserved end residues are part of each CDR3.

j_call	v_call	cdr3_aa
TRBJ1-1	TRBV10-2	CASSELRGEAFF
TRBJ2-5	TRBV4-1	CASSQDLLKTQYF
TRBJ2-3	TRBV7-9	CASSPPPRADTQYF
TRBJ1-1	TRBV9	CASSIGGGMNTEAFF
TRBJ2-7	TRBV7-2	CASSLGSQPLPYEQYF
TRBJ1-3	TRBV5-1	CASSHGQVLSGNTIYF
TRBJ1-1	TRBV7-9	CAGNRGLNTEAFF
TRBJ2-6	TRBV10-3	CAISESTGGSGANVLTF
TRBJ2-3	TRBV19	CASSRDRGMISTDTQYF
TRBJ1-4	TRBV30	CAWSVGAGGSEKLFF
TRBJ2-7	TRBV6-1	CASKAPAAEQYF
TRBJ1-1	TRBV20-1	CSAPKGLRDMNTEAFF
TRBJ1-1	TRBV25-1	CASSEFNTEAFF
TRBJ2-3	TRBV12-3/TRBV12-4	CASSSTSLRQGTTDTQYF
TRBJ2-2	TRBV11-3	CASSSPHSRSGELFF
TRBJ2-5	TRBV3-1	CASRRTSGQETQYF
TRBJ1-2	TRBV28	CASSLSVSYGYTF
TRBJ2-1	TRBV18	CASSPNPFSYNEQFF
TRBJ2-3	TRBV2	CASGVDRGRADTQYF
TRBJ2-5	TRBV7-8	CASSLRDGLATGETQYF
TRBJ1-1	TRBV11-2	CASSLEQGPEAFF
TRBJ2-3	TRBV2	CASSSRLAGGSTDTQYF
TRBJ1-2	TRBV5-1	CASSPMDSGYTF
TRBJ1-1	TRBV29-1	CSVGRQNTEAFF
TRBJ2-3	TRBV10-1	CASSEVGFTDTQYF
TRBJ1-2	TRBV7-2	CASSDKRRLDYGYTF
TRBJ2-2	TRBV11-2	CASSLDGADTGELFF
TRBJ1-6	TRBV27	CASSSSSDRALLHF
TRBJ2-7	TRBV20-1	CSASPGAYEQYF
TRBJ1-4	TRBV7-9	CASSPFAGTGRIPLNEKLFF
TRBJ2-2	TRBV5-1	CASIHGGINTGELFF
TRBJ1-2	TRBV2	CAKTRAETYGYTF
TRBJ2-2	TRBV11-3	CASSFDRGHTGELFF
TRBJ1-5	TRBV5-6	CASSFGGYDGQPQHF
TRBJ1-2	TRBV7-9	CASSLGAGTNWKGYTF
TRBJ1-4	TRBV28	CASSPRTGLVEKLFF
TRBJ1-2	TRBV9	CASSDSTGPPDNYGYTF
TRBJ2-7	TRBV4-1	CASSQPPQGRWGYEQYF
TRBJ2-2	TRBV19	CASSILRPANTGELFF
TRBJ2-1	TRBV6-6	CASSYEGGYNEQFF
TRBJ1-5	TRBV7-6	CASSLRAGVDSNQPQHF